This T cell receptor beta chain was sequenced during a study of T cell repertoires in cytomegalovirus infection. Per the germline V gene, CDR1 is DFQATT and CDR2 is SNEGSKA (reference sequence). The V segment lost 2 bases and the J segment 0 bases; nucleotides outside the gene matches: 3. The CDR3 covers 17 residues. Notes on this clonotype: Antigen specificity is unknown.

TCRdb independently ran MiXCR on the reads; one entry per CDR3 protein. The top ten clones hold approximately 35% of a sample with approximately 140,000 distinct CDR3 sequences, 20% to 30% of them seen once. General study points: The study found HLA-C-restricted CMV-specific TCR beta clonotypes dominating the ex vivo response.

The V gene is TRBV20-1, the J gene TRBJ2-6; 11 bases match TRBD1. Input material: PBMCs, sequenced either directly or after in vitro stimulation (not recorded which). The clonotype was recovered from a human donor in good health (CMV status not recorded). Some clones in this sample may be carry-over from other donors' samples. CDR3 bases: TGCAGTGCTAGATTCGGGACAGGGGGCTCTGGGGCCAACGTCCTGACTTTC. It translates to CSARFGTGGSGANVLTF.